This record covers a single TCR beta chain. Its antigen is not known. This CDR3 spans 14 amino acids. Deletions cut 1 base from V and 4 bases from J, with 9 bases between. CDR1 and CDR2 (germline): SGHVS, FQNEAQ. With 60 Vbeta and 13 Jbeta primers, the PCR was carried out. Method: immunoSEQ multiplex PCR; TCRdb's copy keeps in-frame clones and lacks some. The sample has 150,000 to 200,000 clones; approximately 79% are singletons. These data belong to a study of cytomegalovirus exposure and HLA in healthy donors. The study, taken as a whole, reports: A later analysis found that most CMV-associated TCR beta chains appeared HLA-restricted. Available immune exposure information covered CMV serostatus only. Per a later analysis, 15,000 to 20,000 TCR beta sequences showed association with HLA alleles at 0.05 false discovery rate.

This TCR derives from a man aged 35 to 55 in good health and CMV-seronegative. Sequencing was done on a sample of PBMCs. The chain combines TRBV7-8 with TRBJ2-3; D not resolved. In DNA, the CDR3 is TGTGCCAGCAGCTTAGTAGTGGTATCAGATACGCAGTATTTT. This translates into CASSLVVVSDTQYF. Together with reference TRBV7-8 and TRBJ2-3, the CDR3 gives the full variable domain: GAGVSQSPRYKVAKRGQDVALRCDPISGHVSLFWYQQALGQGPEFLTYFQNEAQLDKSGLPSDRFFAERPEGSVSTLKIQRTQQEDSAVYLCASSLVVVSDTQYFGPGTRLTVL.